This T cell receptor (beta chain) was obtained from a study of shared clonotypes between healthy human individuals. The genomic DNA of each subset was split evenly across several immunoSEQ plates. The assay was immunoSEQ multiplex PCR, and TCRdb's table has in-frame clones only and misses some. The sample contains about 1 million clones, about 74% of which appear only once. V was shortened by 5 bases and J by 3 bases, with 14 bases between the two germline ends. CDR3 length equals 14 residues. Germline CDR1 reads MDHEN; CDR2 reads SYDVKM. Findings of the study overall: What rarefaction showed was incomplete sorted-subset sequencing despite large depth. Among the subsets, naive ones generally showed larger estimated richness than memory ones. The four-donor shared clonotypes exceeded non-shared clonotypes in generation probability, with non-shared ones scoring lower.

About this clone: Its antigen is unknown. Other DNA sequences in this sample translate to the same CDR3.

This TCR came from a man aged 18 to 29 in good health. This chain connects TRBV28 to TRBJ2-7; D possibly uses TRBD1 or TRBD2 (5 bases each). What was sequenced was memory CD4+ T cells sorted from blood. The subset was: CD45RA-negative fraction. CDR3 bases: TGTGCCAGCAGTCGAACGGGGCCCTACTACGAGCAGTACTTC. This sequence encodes CASSRTGPYYEQYF.